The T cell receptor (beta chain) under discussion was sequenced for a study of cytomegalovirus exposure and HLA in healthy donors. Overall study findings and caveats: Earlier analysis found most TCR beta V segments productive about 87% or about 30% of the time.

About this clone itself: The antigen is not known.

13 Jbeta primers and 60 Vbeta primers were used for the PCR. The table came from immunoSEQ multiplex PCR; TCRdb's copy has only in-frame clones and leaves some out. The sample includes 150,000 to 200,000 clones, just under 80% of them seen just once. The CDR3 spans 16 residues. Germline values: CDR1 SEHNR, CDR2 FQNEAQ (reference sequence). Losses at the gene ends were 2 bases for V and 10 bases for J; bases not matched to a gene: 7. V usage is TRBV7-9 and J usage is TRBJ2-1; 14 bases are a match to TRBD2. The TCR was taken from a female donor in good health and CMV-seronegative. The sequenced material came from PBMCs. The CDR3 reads CASSLLVGLAGEEQFF. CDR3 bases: TGTGCCAGCAGCTTATTAGTGGGACTAGCGGGAGAGGAGCAGTTCTTC. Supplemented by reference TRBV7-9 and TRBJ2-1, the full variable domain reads DTGVSQNPRHKITKRGQNVTFRCDPISEHNRLYWYRQTLGQGPEFLTYFQNEAQLEKSRLLSDRFSAERPKGSFSTLEIQRTEQGDSAMYLCASSLLVGLAGEEQFFGPGTRLTVL.